The next 2 T cell receptor beta chains were all read from a single sample in a study of blood T cell repertoires in COVID-19. The protocol was immunoSEQ multiplex PCR, while the TCRdb copy is restricted to in-frame clones and leaves out a portion. Here the sample spans approximately 230,000 clones, about 91% being singletons. Sequenced input: peripheral blood. These receptor sequences come from a woman aged 25 to 39 with COVID-19, enrolled during active disease.

Notes on this clone: The junction and the germline gene differ at one end; a read error may be behind it. The chain employs TRBV28 and TRBJ1-3, with D possibly matching TRBD1 (6 bases). The CDR3 is made up of 17 amino acids. The germline gives CDR1 MDHEN, CDR2 SYDVKM. CDR3 in DNA: TGTGCCAGCAGTCTATGGTCCCGCAGGGGAGAAGGAAACACCATATATTTT. Protein product: CASSLWSRRGEGNTIYF.

The genes are TRBV19 and TRBJ1-3; perhaps TRBD1 as D (5 bases). Trimming cost V 4 bases and J 1 base, with 14 bases left between them. The length of the CDR3 is 16 residues. Per the germline V gene, CDR1 is LNHDA and CDR2 is SQIVND (reference sequence). CDR3 coding DNA: TGTGCCAGTAGTAATTGGGGCGGTCTTTCTGGAAACACCATATATTTT. This encodes CASSNWGGLSGNTIYF.